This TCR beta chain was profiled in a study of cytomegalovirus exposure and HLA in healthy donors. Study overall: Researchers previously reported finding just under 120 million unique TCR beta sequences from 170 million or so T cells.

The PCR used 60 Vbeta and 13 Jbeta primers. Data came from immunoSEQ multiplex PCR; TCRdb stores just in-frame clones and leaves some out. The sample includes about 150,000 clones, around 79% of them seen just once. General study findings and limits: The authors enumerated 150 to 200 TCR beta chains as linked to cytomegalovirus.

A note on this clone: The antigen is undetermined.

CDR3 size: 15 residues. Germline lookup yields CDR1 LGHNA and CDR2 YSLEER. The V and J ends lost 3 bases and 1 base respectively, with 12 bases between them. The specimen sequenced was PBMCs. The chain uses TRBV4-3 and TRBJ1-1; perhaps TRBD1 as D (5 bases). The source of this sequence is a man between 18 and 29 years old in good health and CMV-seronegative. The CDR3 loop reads CASSQDRGTNTEAFF. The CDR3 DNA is TGCGCCAGCAGCCAGGATCGGGGGACGAACACTGAAGCTTTCTTT.